A selection of T cell receptor delta chains follows, all from one sample in a study of Vδ1+ human thymocytes. With CATT, TCRdb re-called clones from the multiplex PCR reads. Among about 55,000 delta-chain clones listed, more than 15% were seen once. Sample: Vdelta1+ gamma-delta thymocytes from the thymus. The receptors shown here come from a boy in the first two years of life who had congenital heart surgery. Both conserved end residues are trimmed from each CDR3.

TRDJ1,TRDV1,ALGELVLLYHTDKLI
TRDJ1,TRDV2,AWGIELLQLGDTHKLI
TRDJ1,TRDV2,ACDTAMTGGYACYKLI
TRDJ1,TRDV1,ALGDPVPTAWGVPRNTDKLI
TRDJ1,TRDV1,ALGEPGGDYTDKLI
TRDJ1,TRDV1,ALGINSFPALTGDTPAKLI
TRDJ1,TRDV1,ALGDLGGYVYTDKLI
TRDJ1,TRDV1,ALGPTDKLI
TRDJ1,TRDV1,ALGELGPPYWGTQYTDKLI
TRDJ1,TRDV1,ALGEKEWPPKYWGNTDKLI
TRDJ1,TRDV1,ALGDKPWGLYTDKLI